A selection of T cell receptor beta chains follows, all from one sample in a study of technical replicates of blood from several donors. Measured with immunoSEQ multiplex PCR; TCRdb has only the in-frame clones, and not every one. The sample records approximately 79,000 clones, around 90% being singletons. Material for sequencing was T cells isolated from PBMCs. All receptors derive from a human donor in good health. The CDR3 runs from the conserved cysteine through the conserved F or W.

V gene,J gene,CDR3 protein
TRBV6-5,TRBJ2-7,CASTADGTSSYEQYF
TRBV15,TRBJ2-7,CATSFGTGYEQYF
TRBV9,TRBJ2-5,CASSEGTSGRGETQYF
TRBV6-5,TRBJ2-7,CASSYDPAGTGYEQYF
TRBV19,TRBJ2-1,CASSVSGTSGYNEQFF
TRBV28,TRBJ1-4,CASGSGATNEKLFF
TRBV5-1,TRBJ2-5,CASSPEPGDLVRETQYF
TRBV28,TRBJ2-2,CASSLFPNTGELFF
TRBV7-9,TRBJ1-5,CASSIQGSNQPQHF
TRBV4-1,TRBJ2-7,CASTRPLGTGEEQYF
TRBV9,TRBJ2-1,CASSVAGGSGLAYNEQFF
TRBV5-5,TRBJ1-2,CASSLGGDYGYTF
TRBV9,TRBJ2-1,CASSVSGTSYNEQFF